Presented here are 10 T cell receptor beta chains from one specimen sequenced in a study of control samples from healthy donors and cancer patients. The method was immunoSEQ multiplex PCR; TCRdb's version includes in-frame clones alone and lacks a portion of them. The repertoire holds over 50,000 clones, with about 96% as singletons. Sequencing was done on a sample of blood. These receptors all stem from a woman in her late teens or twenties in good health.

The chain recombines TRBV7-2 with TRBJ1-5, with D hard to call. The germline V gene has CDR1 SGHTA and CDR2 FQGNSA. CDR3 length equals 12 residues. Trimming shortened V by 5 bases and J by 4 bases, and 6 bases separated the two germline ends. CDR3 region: CASSEPNQPQHF. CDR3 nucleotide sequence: TGTGCCAGCAGCGAACCTAATCAGCCCCAGCATTTT.

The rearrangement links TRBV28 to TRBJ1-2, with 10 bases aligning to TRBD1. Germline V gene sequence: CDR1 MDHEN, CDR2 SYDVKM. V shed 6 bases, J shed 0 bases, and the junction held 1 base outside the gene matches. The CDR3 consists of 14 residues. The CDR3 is CASRTGGPNYGYTF. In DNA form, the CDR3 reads TGTGCCAGCAGGACAGGGGGCCCTAACTATGGCTACACCTTC.

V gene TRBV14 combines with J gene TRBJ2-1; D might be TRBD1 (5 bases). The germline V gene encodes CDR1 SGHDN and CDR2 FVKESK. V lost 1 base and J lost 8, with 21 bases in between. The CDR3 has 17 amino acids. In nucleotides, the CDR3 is TGTGCCAGCAGCCAAGTTGAAAGGCAGGGTTTGTGGGATGAGCAGTTCTTC. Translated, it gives CASSQVERQGLWDEQFF.

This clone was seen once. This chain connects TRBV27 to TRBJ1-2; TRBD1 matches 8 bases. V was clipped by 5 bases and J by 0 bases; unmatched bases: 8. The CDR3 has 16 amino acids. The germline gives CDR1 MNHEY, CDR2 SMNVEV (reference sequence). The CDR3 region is CASSHTGGLSNYGYTF. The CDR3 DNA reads TGTGCCAGCAGTCATACAGGGGGTCTTTCTAACTATGGCTACACCTTC.

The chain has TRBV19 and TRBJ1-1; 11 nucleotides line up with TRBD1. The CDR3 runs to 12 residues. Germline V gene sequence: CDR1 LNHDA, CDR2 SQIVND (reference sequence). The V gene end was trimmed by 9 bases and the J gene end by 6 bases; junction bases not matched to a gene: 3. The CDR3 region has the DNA TGTGCCAGCGGACAGGGGGCTTCTGAAGCTTTCTTT. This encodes CASGQGASEAFF. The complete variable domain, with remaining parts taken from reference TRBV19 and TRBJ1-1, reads DGGITQSPKYLFRKEGQNVTLSCEQNLNHDAMYWYRQDPGQGLRLIYYSQIVNDFQKGDIAEGYSVSREKKESFPLTVTSAQKNPTAFYLCASGQGASEAFFGQGTRLTVV.

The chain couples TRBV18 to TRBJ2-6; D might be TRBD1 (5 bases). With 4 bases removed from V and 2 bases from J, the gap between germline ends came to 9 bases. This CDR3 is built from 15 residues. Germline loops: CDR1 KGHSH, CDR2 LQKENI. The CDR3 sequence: CASSLGQAGANVLTF. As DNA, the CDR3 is TGTGCCAGCTCACTCGGACAAGCTGGGGCCAACGTCCTGACTTTC.

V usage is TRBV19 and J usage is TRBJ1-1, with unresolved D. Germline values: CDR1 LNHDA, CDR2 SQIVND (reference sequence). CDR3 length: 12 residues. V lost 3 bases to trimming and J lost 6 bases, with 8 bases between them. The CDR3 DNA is TGTGCCAGTAGTATTTTAGGGTCTGAAGCTTTCTTT. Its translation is CASSILGSEAFF.

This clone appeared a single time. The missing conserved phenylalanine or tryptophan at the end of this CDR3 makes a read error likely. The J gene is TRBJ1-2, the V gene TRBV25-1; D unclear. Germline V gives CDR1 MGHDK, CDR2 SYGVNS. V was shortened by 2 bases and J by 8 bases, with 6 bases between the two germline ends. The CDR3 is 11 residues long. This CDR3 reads CASSEGLGYTL. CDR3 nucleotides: TGTGCCAGCAGTGAAGGGTTGGGCTACACCCTC.

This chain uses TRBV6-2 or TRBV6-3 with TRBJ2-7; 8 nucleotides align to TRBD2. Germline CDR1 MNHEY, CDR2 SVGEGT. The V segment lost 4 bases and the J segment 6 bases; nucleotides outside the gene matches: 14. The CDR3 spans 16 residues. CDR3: CASSFPTSGPLFEQYF. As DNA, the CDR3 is TGTGCCAGCAGTTTTCCAACTAGCGGACCTCTTTTCGAGCAGTACTTC.

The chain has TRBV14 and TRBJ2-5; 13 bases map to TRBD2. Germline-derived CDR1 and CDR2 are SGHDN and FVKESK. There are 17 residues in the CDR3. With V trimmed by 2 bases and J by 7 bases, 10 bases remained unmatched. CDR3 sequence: CASSQWTSGGVRGTQYF. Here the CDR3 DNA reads TGTGCCAGCAGCCAATGGACTAGCGGGGGTGTACGGGGGACCCAGTACTTC. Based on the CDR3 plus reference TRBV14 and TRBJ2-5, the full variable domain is EAGVTQFPSHSVIEKGQTVTLRCDPISGHDNLYWYRRVMGKEIKFLLHFVKESKQDESGMPNNRFLAERTGGTYSTLKVQPAELEDSGVYFCASSQWTSGGVRGTQYFGPGTRLLVL.